The 30 T cell receptor beta chains below come from one sample, sequenced in a study of blood T cell repertoires in COVID-19. The repertoire was sequenced with immunoSEQ multiplex PCR; TCRdb's copy has only in-frame clones and lacks some. The profile covers roughly 300,000 clones, with around four fifths appearing a single time and around a tenth taken by the ten largest. Sequenced sample: peripheral blood. The receptors shown here come from a woman aged 45-60 years who had recovered from COVID-19.

V gene TRBV29-1 combines with J gene TRBJ1-2; the D gene is possibly TRBD1 (5 bases). The length of the CDR3 is 13 residues. Germline V gives CDR1 SQVTM, CDR2 ANQGSEA. The CDR3: CSAALQENYGYTF. The DNA of the CDR3 is TGCAGTGCAGCTTTACAGGAAAACTATGGCTACACCTTC.

In its sample, this clone was seen a few times. The genes are TRBV28 and TRBJ1-5; 8 nucleotides agree with TRBD1. Losses at the gene ends were 4 bases for V and 3 bases for J; bases not matched to a gene: 5. From germline, CDR1 is MDHEN and CDR2 SYDVKM. The CDR3 sequence is 15 residues long. The CDR3 bases are TGTGCCAGCAGTTCGACAGGGGAAATCAATCAGCCCCAGCATTTT. Translation gives CASSSTGEINQPQHF.

Only one count was recorded for this clone. The V and J genes are TRBV13 and TRBJ2-7; D not resolved. Trimming pared 2 bases from V and 3 bases from J, leaving 8 bases between. Germline CDR1 reads PRHDT; CDR2 reads FYEKMQ (reference sequence). The CDR3 length is 13 residues. The CDR3 DNA reads as TGTGCCAGCAGCTTAAAAGTCGGCTACGAGCAGTACTTC. Its protein product is CASSLKVGYEQYF.

In the case of this clone: Different DNA sequences within this sample yield the same CDR3. V usage is TRBV6-6 and J usage is TRBJ1-5; no definite D call. This CDR3 has 14 amino acids. Trimming cost V 3 bases and J 2 bases, with 8 bases left between them. CDR1 MNHNY and CDR2 SVGAGI come from the germline V gene (reference sequence). The CDR3 protein is CASSYMEGNQPQHF. The CDR3, as DNA: TGTGCCAGCAGTTATATGGAGGGCAATCAGCCCCAGCATTTT.

This chain joins TRBV18 and TRBJ2-1, with D uncertain. V was clipped by 6 bases and J by 4 bases, with 19 bases between them. Germline V gives CDR1 KGHSH, CDR2 LQKENI. The CDR3 extends over 16 amino acids. Here the CDR3 reads CASSSDVPSEYNEQFF. Here the CDR3 DNA reads TGTGCCAGCTCGTCCGACGTCCCGTCGGAGTACAATGAGCAGTTCTTC.

The V call is TRBV9, the J call TRBJ2-5, with D tentatively TRBD2 (5 bases). Germline V gives CDR1 SGDLS, CDR2 YYNGEE. Trimming took 4 bases from V and 5 from J, leaving 15 bases between them. This CDR3 spans 14 amino acids. The CDR3 nucleotides are TGTGCCAGCAGCCCCCGGCGGGTGGCGGAGACCCAGTACTTC. It codes for CASSPRRVAETQYF.

The CDR3 sequence is CASSKQGRNEKLFF. Written as DNA, the CDR3 is TGTGCCAGCAGTAAACAGGGTCGTAATGAAAAACTGTTTTTT. The chain joins TRBV2 to TRBJ1-4, with D maybe TRBD1 (6 bases). This CDR3 contains 14 residues. V lost 5 bases, J lost 4 bases, and 11 bases lay in between. Germline CDR1 reads SNHLY; CDR2 reads FYNNEI. The full variable domain, its missing parts supplied by reference TRBV2 and TRBJ1-4, is EPEVTQTPSHQVTQMGQEVILRCVPISNHLYFYWYRQILGQKVEFLVSFYNNEISEKSEIFDDQFSVERPDGSNFTLKIRSTKLEDSAMYFCASSKQGRNEKLFFGSGTQLSVL.

This chain joins TRBV19 and TRBJ1-2, with TRBD1 identical over 12 bases. Germline V gene sequence: CDR1 LNHDA, CDR2 SQIVND (reference sequence). The J segment lost 8 bases and the V segment lost 7 bases, leaving 14 bases of the junction unmatched. This CDR3 contains 16 residues. CDR3 DNA: TGTGCCAGTAACATGGGACAGGGGGCAGTCAGTGAAGGCTACACCTTC. Encoded protein: CASNMGQGAVSEGYTF.

The chain employs TRBV30 and TRBJ2-5; TRBD1 is a possible D gene (5 bases). Germline V gene lookup returns CDR1 GTSNPN and CDR2 SVGIG (reference sequence). The CDR3 is 14 residues long. V lost 0 bases to trimming and J lost 7 bases, with 15 bases between them. This CDR3 is CAWSVQQGGVTQYF. As DNA, the CDR3 is TGTGCCTGGAGTGTACAGCAGGGTGGGGTGACCCAGTACTTC.

The chain has TRBV24-1 and TRBJ2-2, with D tentatively TRBD2 (5 bases). Germline lookup yields CDR1 KGHDR and CDR2 SFDVKD. V shed 10 bases and J shed 4 bases, with 18 bases lying between them. CDR3 size: 15 residues. The DNA of the CDR3 is TGTGCCACTGCCGATACGGCTCGGGGCACCGGGGAGCTGTTTTTT. Protein product: CATADTARGTGELFF.

V gene TRBV11-2 combines with J gene TRBJ2-7, with 13 bases identical to TRBD2. Losses at the gene ends were 4 bases for V and 7 bases for J; bases not matched to a gene: 4. CDR1 is SGHAT and CDR2 is FQNNGV in the germline V gene. CDR3 length: 14 amino acids. Here the CDR3 DNA reads TGTGCCAGCAGCTCGGGACTAGCGGGGAGGGAGCAGTACTTC. Its protein product is CASSSGLAGREQYF.

A note on this clone: Other DNA sequences in this specimen translate into the identical CDR3. CDR3 region: CASSSGLSYEQYF. The CDR3 nucleotides read TGCGCCAGCAGCTCGGGACTGAGTTACGAGCAGTACTTC. The chain recombines TRBV5-1 with TRBJ2-7; possibly TRBD2 for D (6 bases). The V end was cut by 3 bases, the J end by 4 bases, with 11 bases between. The germline CDR1 and CDR2 sequences are SGHRS and YFSETQ. This CDR3 has 13 amino acids.

The rearrangement uses TRBV19 and TRBJ2-7; 7 bases align to TRBD1. There are 13 residues in the CDR3. The V segment lost 6 bases and the J segment 1 base; nucleotides outside the gene matches: 3. Looked up from germline, CDR1 is LNHDA and CDR2 is SQIVND (reference sequence). The CDR3 DNA is TGTGCCAGTAGGCACAGGGGTTCCTACGAGCAGTACTTC. Protein: CASRHRGSYEQYF.

This clone was observed a few times. The chain has TRBV7-9 and TRBJ1-2; D possibly corresponds to TRBD1 (6 bases). Trimming removed 4 bases from V and 4 bases from J, with 19 bases in between. This CDR3 spans 16 amino acids. Germline values: CDR1 SEHNR, CDR2 FQNEAQ (reference sequence). DNA for the CDR3: TGTGCCAGCAGCTCTCCACCGGGACAAGACTCCTATGGCTACACCTTC. Translating gives CASSSPPGQDSYGYTF.

The rearrangement links TRBV5-1 to TRBJ1-3, with 9 bases aligning to TRBD1. The ends lost 4 bases at V and 6 bases at J; junction bases unmatched: 2. Germline CDR1 and CDR2: SGHRS and YFSETQ. This CDR3 has 13 residues. CDR3 residues: CASSGQGQNTIYF. CDR3 DNA sequence: TGCGCCAGCAGCGGACAGGGGCAAAACACCATATATTTT.

This sequence joins TRBV28 and TRBJ1-5; no reliable D call. Trimming took 4 bases from V and 4 from J, leaving 14 bases between them. The CDR3 totals 15 residues. CDR1 and CDR2 from the germline V gene are MDHEN and SYDVKM. This CDR3 reads CASSSGSVGNQPQHF. The CDR3 DNA follows: TGTGCCAGCAGTTCGGGATCAGTCGGGAATCAGCCCCAGCATTTT.

The rearrangement links TRBV19 to TRBJ1-2; D is unresolved. Germline CDR1 is LNHDA and CDR2 is SQIVND (reference sequence). There are 14 residues in the CDR3. The V and J ends lost 7 bases and 0 bases respectively, with 12 bases between them. CDR3 nucleotides: TGTGCCAGTATAGGACCGGGAGCTAACTATGGCTACACCTTC. Its protein product is CASIGPGANYGYTF.

The chain joins TRBV5-4 to TRBJ2-1, with TRBD2 identical over 7 bases. Germline lookup yields CDR1 SGHNT and CDR2 YYREEE (reference sequence). The CDR3 loop spans 14 amino acids. Trimming removed 2 bases from V and 5 bases from J; junction bases left unmatched: 4. CDR3 in amino acids: CASSFLAADNEQFF. The CDR3 nucleotides read TGTGCCAGCAGCTTCCTAGCGGCGGACAATGAGCAGTTCTTC.

The sample holds a few counts of this clone. This sequence joins TRBV5-1 and TRBJ1-3; 7 bases match TRBD1. Unmatched junction bases numbered 10, after V lost 4 bases and J lost 0 bases. Germline CDR1 is SGHRS and CDR2 is YFSETQ. The CDR3 is 17 amino acids. The CDR3 region is CASSPQGQVNSGNTIYF. The CDR3 coding sequence is TGCGCCAGCAGCCCCCAAGGACAGGTGAACTCTGGAAACACCATATATTTT.

The chain carries TRBV30 and TRBJ1-6; D may be TRBD1 (6 bases). V lost 0 bases to trimming and J lost 10 bases, with 19 bases between them. Germline CDR1 GTSNPN, CDR2 SVGIG (reference sequence). The CDR3 is 16 residues long. This CDR3 is CAWSVSRRGGRSPLHF. The CDR3 DNA sequence: TGTGCCTGGAGTGTATCGCGGCGGGGGGGCCGATCACCCCTCCACTTT.

The chain couples TRBV5-1 to TRBJ2-3; D remains unclear. The CDR3 totals 12 residues. The germline gives CDR1 SGHRS, CDR2 YFSETQ. Trimming removed 3 bases from V and 4 bases from J, with 6 bases in between. The CDR3 reads CASSSGSDTQYF. The CDR3 DNA reads TGCGCCAGCAGCTCAGGATCAGATACGCAGTATTTT.

The chain has TRBV14 and TRBJ2-6; D remains unclear. The CDR3 contains 13 residues. The germline gives CDR1 SGHDN, CDR2 FVKESK. V was pared by 7 bases and J by 4 bases, with 8 bases between. CDR3: CASMRGGANVLTF. The CDR3, as DNA: TGTGCCAGCATGAGAGGAGGGGCCAACGTCCTGACTTTC. Based on the CDR3 plus reference TRBV14 and TRBJ2-6, the full variable domain is EAGVTQFPSHSVIEKGQTVTLRCDPISGHDNLYWYRRVMGKEIKFLLHFVKESKQDESGMPNNRFLAERTGGTYSTLKVQPAELEDSGVYFCASMRGGANVLTFGAGSRLTVL.

The V and J genes are TRBV7-2 and TRBJ1-5, with TRBD1 identical over 7 bases. V dropped 1 base and J dropped 2; count of bases not matched to a gene: 5. Germline V CDR1 and CDR2: SGHTA, FQGNSA. This CDR3 has 16 amino acids. This CDR3 is CASSLDRGWGNQPQHF. The CDR3 DNA sequence: TGTGCCAGCAGCTTAGACAGGGGATGGGGCAATCAGCCCCAGCATTTT.

V usage is TRBV15 and J usage is TRBJ2-2; 8 nucleotides agree with TRBD1. J was trimmed by 6 bases and V by 1 base; bases with no gene match: 10. The CDR3 extends over 17 amino acids. CDR1 is LNHNV, CDR2 YYDKDF, per germline (reference sequence). This chain's CDR3 is CATSRGVADRDPGELFF. Here the CDR3 DNA reads TGTGCCACCAGCAGAGGAGTGGCGGACAGGGATCCCGGGGAGCTGTTTTTT.

The chain employs TRBV6-5 and TRBJ2-7; TRBD1 agrees at 11 bases. Germline trimming cut 5 bases from V and 1 base from J; bases unmatched to any gene: 4. The CDR3 runs to 15 residues. Germline V gives CDR1 MNHEY, CDR2 SVGAGI. In DNA, the CDR3 is TGTGCCAGCAGTCCCGGGACAGGGGGTTCCTACGAGCAGTACTTC. This translates into CASSPGTGGSYEQYF.

The rearrangement uses TRBV12-3 or TRBV12-4 and TRBJ1-2, with TRBD1 as a possible D gene (5 bases). The CDR3 is 13 amino acids. V was pared by 6 bases and J by 4 bases, with 12 bases between. CDR3 coding DNA: TGTGCCAGCAGCATGGACACTGGCTATGGCTACACCTTC. It is translated as CASSMDTGYGYTF.

V is TRBV7-8 and J is TRBJ2-5; D may be TRBD1 (5 bases). The CDR3 is made up of 15 amino acids. V shed 4 bases and J shed 4 bases, with 16 bases lying between them. Germline CDR1 reads SGHVS; CDR2 reads FQNEAQ. This chain's CDR3 is CASSSGQYVGETQYF. The CDR3 coding sequence is TGTGCCAGCAGCTCCGGACAATATGTGGGAGAGACCCAGTACTTC.

The chain uses TRBV7-2 and TRBJ2-5, with D maybe TRBD2 (6 bases). The germline V gene encodes CDR1 SGHTA and CDR2 FQGNSA. CDR3 length: 14 amino acids. V lost 5 bases and J lost 8, with 18 bases in between. CDR3 in amino acids: CASSPGGVASTQYF. The CDR3 DNA reads TGTGCCAGCAGCCCAGGCGGGGTGGCCAGCACCCAGTACTTC.

V gene TRBV16 combines with J gene TRBJ2-3, with D maybe TRBD2 (5 bases). The V end was cut by 2 bases, the J end by 6 bases, with 6 bases between. CDR3 length: 12 residues. Germline CDR1 and CDR2: KGHSY and FQNENV. CDR3 in amino acids: CASSQGEDTQYF. CDR3 in DNA: TGTGCCAGCAGCCAAGGGGAGGATACGCAGTATTTT.

This chain uses TRBV6-4 with TRBJ2-3; D is perhaps TRBD1 (6 bases). Germline V gives CDR1 MRHNA, CDR2 SNTAGT. The CDR3 totals 14 residues. V was pared by 8 bases and J by 7 bases, with 19 bases between. The CDR3 loop is CASSNGQGRYTQYF. The CDR3 DNA is TGTGCCAGCTCCAATGGTCAGGGGCGATATACGCAGTATTTT.